This T cell receptor beta chain appears in the sequencing data of a study of CD8 T cells in ankylosing spondylitis. Regarding the study as a whole: Seemingly characteristic of ankylosing spondylitis blood was a TCR beta motif consisting of about 8 highly homologous variants. The study looked at matched synovial fluid samples from ankylosing spondylitis patients. Disease-linked clones were reported to be significantly enriched there.

TCRdb recomputed calls from the 5' RACE reads with MiXCR, one row per CDR3 protein. The sample records 230,000 or so distinct CDR3 sequences, over 15% being singletons. This clonotype was seen a few times. Its target is unknown. V lost 6 bases to trimming and J lost 4 bases; unmatched junction nucleotides: 15. Per germline, CDR1 SGHNT and CDR2 YYREEE (reference sequence). The length of the CDR3 is 17 residues. The sequence derives from a male donor with ankylosing spondylitis or in good health (not recorded which). The V and J genes are TRBV5-4 and TRBJ1-1; 10 bases line up with TRBD1. The specimen was blood, either unsorted or a sorted T cell fraction (not recorded which). CDR3 in amino acids: CASKAGTGDTLSTEAFF. In nucleotides, the CDR3 is TGTGCCAGCAAAGCCGGGACAGGGGACACCTTGAGCACTGAAGCTTTCTTT.